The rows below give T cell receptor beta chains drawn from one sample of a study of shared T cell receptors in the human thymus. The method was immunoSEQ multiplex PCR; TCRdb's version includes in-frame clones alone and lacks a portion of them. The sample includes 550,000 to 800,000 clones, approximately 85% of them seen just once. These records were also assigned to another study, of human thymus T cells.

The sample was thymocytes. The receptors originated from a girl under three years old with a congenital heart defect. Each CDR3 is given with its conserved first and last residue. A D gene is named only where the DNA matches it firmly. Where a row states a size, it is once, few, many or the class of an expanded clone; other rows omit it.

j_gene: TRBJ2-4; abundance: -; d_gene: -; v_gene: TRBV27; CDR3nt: TGTGCCAGCAGCCAACGCCAGGGACTCTTCCTAAAGGACATTCAGTACTTC; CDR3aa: CASSQRQGLFLKDIQYF
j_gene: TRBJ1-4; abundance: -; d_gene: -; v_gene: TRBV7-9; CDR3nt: TGTGCCAGCAGCTTGACAGCAACTAATGAAAAACTGTTTTTT; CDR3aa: CASSLTATNEKLFF
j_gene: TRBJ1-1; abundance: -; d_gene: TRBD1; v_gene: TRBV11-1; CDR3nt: TGTGCCAGCAGCTTGGATGGGACAGGGATGAACACTGAAGCTTTCTTT; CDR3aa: CASSLDGTGMNTEAFF
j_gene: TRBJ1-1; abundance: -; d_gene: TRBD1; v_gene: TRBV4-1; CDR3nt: TGCGCCAGCAGCCAAGGGATAGACAGGGGAGAAAGAAACAGGGTGCGGAACACTGAAGCTTTCTTT; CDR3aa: CASSQGIDRGERNRVRNTEAFF
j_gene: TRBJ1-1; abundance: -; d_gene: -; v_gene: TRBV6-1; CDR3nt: TGTGCCAGCAGGAAGGCCTTACCTGGGCCCACTGAAGCTTTCTTT; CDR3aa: CASRKALPGPTEAFF
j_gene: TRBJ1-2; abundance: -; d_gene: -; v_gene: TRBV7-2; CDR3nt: TGTGCCAGCAGCTTAAAGGGCAGGGGAACTAACTATGGCTACACCTTC; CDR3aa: CASSLKGRGTNYGYTF
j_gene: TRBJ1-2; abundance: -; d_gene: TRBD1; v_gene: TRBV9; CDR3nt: TGTGCCAGCAGCTTCGGACAGGGGAAGGGTGGCTACACCTTC; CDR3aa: CASSFGQGKGGYTF
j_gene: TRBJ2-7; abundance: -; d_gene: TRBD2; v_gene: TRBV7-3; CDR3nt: TGTGCCAGCAGCTTAAGCGGGGGGTTCTCCTACGAGCAGTACTTC; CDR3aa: CASSLSGGFSYEQYF
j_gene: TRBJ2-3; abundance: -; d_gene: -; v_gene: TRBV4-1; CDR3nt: TGCGCCAGCAGCCAAGTTTCGGGACTTGCAGACGATACGCAGTATTTT; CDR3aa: CASSQVSGLADDTQYF
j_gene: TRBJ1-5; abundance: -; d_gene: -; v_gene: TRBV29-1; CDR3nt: TGCAGCGTCGGGACACGGAGTAATCAGCCCCAGCATTTT; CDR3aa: CSVGTRSNQPQHF
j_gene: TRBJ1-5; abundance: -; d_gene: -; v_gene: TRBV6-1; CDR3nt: TGTGCCAGCCACATCAGGGATCAGCCCCAGCATTTT; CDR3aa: CASHIRDQPQHF
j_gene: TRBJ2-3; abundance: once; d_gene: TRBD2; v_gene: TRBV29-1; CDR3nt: TGCAGCGTTCCCCGACGGACTAGCGGGGGGAGGAGGGGCACAGATACGCAGTATTTT; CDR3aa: CSVPRRTSGGRRGTDTQYF
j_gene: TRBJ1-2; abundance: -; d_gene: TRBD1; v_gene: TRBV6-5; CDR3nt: TGTGCCAGCAGTTACGGACAGGGTTTGGGCTATGGCTACACCTTC; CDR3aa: CASSYGQGLGYGYTF
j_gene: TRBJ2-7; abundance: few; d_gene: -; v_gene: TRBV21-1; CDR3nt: TGTGCCAGCAGCAAACGAACAGGGGATACCTACGAGCAGTACTTC; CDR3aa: CASSKRTGDTYEQYF
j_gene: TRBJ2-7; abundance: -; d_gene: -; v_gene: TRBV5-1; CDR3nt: TGCGCCAGCAGCTCTCTAGACCGAACCTACTCCTACGAGCAGTACTTC; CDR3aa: CASSSLDRTYSYEQYF
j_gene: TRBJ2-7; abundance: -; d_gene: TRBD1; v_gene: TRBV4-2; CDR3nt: TGTGCCAGCAGCCAACGGACAGGGGAACCTCCCTACGGGCAGTACTTC; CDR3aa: CASSQRTGEPPYGQYF
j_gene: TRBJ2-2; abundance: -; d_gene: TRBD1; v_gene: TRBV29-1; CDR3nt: TGCAGCGTTGCGGATCGTTTTCAGGACAGGGACGTGGCGGGTCACACCGGGGAGCTGTTTTTT; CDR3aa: CSVADRFQDRDVAGHTGELFF
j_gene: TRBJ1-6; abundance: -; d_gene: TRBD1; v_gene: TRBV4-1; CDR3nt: TGCGCCAGCAGACACGTAGGCAGGGGGCTTTCCTATAATTCACCCCTCCACTTT; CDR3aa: CASRHVGRGLSYNSPLHF
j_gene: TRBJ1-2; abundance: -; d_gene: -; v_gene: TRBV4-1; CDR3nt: TGCGCCAGCAGCCAAGGGGCCTCAGGAGGGGACTATGGCTACACCTTC; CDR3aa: CASSQGASGGDYGYTF
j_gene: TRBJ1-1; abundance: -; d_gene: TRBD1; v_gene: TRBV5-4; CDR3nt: TGTGCCAGCAGCTTGGGCTGGGACAGGTCCTCCACTCCCCCCGTGGCTGAAGCTTTCTTT; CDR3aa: CASSLGWDRSSTPPVAEAFF
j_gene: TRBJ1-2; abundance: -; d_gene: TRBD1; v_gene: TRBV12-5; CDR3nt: TGTGCTAGTGGTTCCGACAGGGTTTTGAGCTATGGCTACACCTTC; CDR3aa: CASGSDRVLSYGYTF
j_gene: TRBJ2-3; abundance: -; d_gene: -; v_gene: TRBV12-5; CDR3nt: TGTGCTAGTGGTTTGGTAATTCAGACAGCACCCACCACAGATACGCAGTATTTT; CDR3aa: CASGLVIQTAPTTDTQYF
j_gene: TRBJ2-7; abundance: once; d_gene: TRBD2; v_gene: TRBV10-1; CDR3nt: TGCGCCAGCAGTGAGCACCTTTCGGGACTAGCGCCCTACGAGCAGTACTTC; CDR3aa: CASSEHLSGLAPYEQYF
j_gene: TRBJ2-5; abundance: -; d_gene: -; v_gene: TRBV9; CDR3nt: TGTGCCAGCAGCGTAGCCGACTACCCGACAGAGACCCAGTACTTC; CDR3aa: CASSVADYPTETQYF
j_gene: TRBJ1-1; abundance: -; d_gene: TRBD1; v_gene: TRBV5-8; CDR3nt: TGTGCCAGCAGCGGGGGGGACAGGGGGCCTTGGACTGAAGCTTTCTTT; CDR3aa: CASSGGDRGPWTEAFF
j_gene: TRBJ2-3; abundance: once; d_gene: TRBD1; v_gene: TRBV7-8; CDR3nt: TGTGCCAGCAGCTTAAATTACTCGGACAGGTACGGCACAGATACGCAGTATTTT; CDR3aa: CASSLNYSDRYGTDTQYF
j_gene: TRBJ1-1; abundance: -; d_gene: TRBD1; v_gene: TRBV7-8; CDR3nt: TGTGCCAGCAGCACAGGGGGAAGGGCTTTCTTT; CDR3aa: CASSTGGRAFF
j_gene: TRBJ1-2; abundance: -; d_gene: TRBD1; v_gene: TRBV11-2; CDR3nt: TGTGCCAGCAGCCCAAGGGGACAGGCCCTTCATGGCTACACCTTC; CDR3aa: CASSPRGQALHGYTF
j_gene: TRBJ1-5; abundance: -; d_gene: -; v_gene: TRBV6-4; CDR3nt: TGTGCCAGCAGTGACTCGATTTGGGTCAGGGATGGCAATCAGCCCCAGCATTTT; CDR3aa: CASSDSIWVRDGNQPQHF
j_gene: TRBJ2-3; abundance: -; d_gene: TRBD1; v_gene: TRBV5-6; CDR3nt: TGTGCCAGCAGCCGTTCGGGACAGATCTTCACAGATACGCAGTATTTT; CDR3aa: CASSRSGQIFTDTQYF